This T cell receptor (beta chain) was recovered during a study of control samples from healthy donors and cancer patients. The CDR3 has 14 residues. With 6 bases clipped from V and 8 bases from J, the junction kept 10 bases outside the gene matches. Germline CDR1 and CDR2: MNHEY and SVGEGT. The data were produced by immunoSEQ multiplex PCR, yet TCRdb's version contains in-frame clones alone and is incomplete. Of tens of thousands of clones detected, roughly 80% appear once; the ten largest clones hold 2.5% to 3%. The sequenced sample was PBMCs. The TCR originated in a woman in her fifties or sixties with lung cancer. This chain uses TRBV6-2 or TRBV6-3 with TRBJ1-5, with 7 bases fitting TRBD1. The CDR3 region is CASSLGQVVKPQHF. In nucleotides, the CDR3 is TGTGCCAGCAGCCTCGGACAGGTGGTCAAGCCCCAGCATTTT.